This T cell receptor (beta chain) was recorded in a study of cytomegalovirus exposure and HLA in healthy donors. PCR involved 60 Vbeta and 13 Jbeta primers. This table comes from immunoSEQ multiplex PCR, and its TCRdb copy is limited to in-frame clones, with some not included. Among 180,000 or so clones, over 80% were seen once, and the ten largest hold about 1.5%. The germline V gene has CDR1 GTSNPN and CDR2 SVGIG (reference sequence). Trimming removed 2 bases from V and 5 bases from J, with 13 bases in between. There are 14 residues in the CDR3. Turning to this clone: The antigen is unknown.

Notes on the study in general: The productive fraction for most TCR beta V segments was about 90% or about 30% in an earlier analysis. The majority of CMV-associated TCR beta chains were reported as apparently HLA-restricted in a later analysis.

This sequence joins TRBV30 and TRBJ2-1; D gene ambiguous. What was sequenced was PBMCs. The clonotype comes from a man in his forties in good health and CMV-seronegative. The CDR3 bases are TGTGCCTGGAGTCCCCCTGGCGAGGACAATGAGCAGTTCTTC. Translating it yields CAWSPPGEDNEQFF.